The 21 T cell receptor beta chains given below trace back to one sample, sequenced in a study of T cell repertoires in cytomegalovirus infection. Each CDR3 protein gets one entry after TCRdb re-called the reads with MiXCR. In the table there are 350,000 to 550,000 distinct CDR3 sequences, approximately 31% of which are singletons. The sequenced sample was PBMCs. The receptors were gathered from a human donor in good health (CMV status not recorded). Some clones in this sample may be carry-over from other donors' samples.

This clonotype was observed many times. The V gene is TRBV7-8, the J gene TRBJ1-3; TRBD1 matches at 7 bases. J gave up 2 bases and V 3 bases, and 10 bases lay outside the gene matches. The CDR3 loop spans 17 amino acids. Germline CDR1 reads SGHVS; CDR2 reads FQNEAQ. In DNA form, the CDR3 reads TGTGCCAGCAGCTTTAACAGGGGCCCTGTGGCTGGAAACACCATATATTTT. It encodes CASSFNRGPVAGNTIYF.

The chain has TRBV28 and TRBJ1-1; D is unresolved. Germline V gene lookup returns CDR1 MDHEN and CDR2 SYDVKM. This CDR3 has 12 amino acids. Trimming took off 8 bases at V and 1 base at J, with 8 bases between the two ends. The CDR3 sequence: CASDGPNTEAFF. DNA of the CDR3: TGTGCCAGCGACGGGCCGAACACTGAAGCTTTCTTT.

The chain is built from TRBV7-2 and TRBJ2-1; weak D call: TRBD2 (5 bases). Trimming took 8 bases from V and 4 from J, leaving 15 bases between them. The CDR3 contains 14 residues. From germline, CDR1 is SGHTA and CDR2 FQGNSA. Here the CDR3 reads CASPKGTRYNEQFF. The CDR3 DNA follows: TGTGCCAGCCCTAAGGGTACTAGATACAATGAGCAGTTCTTC.

This clonotype was observed at least ten times. The V gene is TRBV12-3 or TRBV12-4, the J gene TRBJ1-2; D is uncertain. The CDR3 has 14 residues. V was clipped by 4 bases and J by 7 bases, with 16 bases between them. The CDR3 is CASSSQGRFGGYTF. The CDR3 DNA follows: TGTGCCAGCAGTTCTCAAGGGCGGTTTGGTGGCTACACCTTC.

V usage is TRBV4-1 and J usage is TRBJ2-1, with TRBD1 matching over 8 bases. In germline, CDR1 is MGHRA, CDR2 YSYEKL. The CDR3 length is 15 residues. With V trimmed by 0 bases and J by 9 bases, 7 bases remained unmatched. Here the CDR3 reads CASSQDGRGLSEQFF. CDR3 DNA sequence: TGCGCCAGCAGCCAAGACGGCAGGGGGCTTAGTGAGCAGTTCTTC.

The chain has TRBV6-1 and TRBJ2-3, with D perhaps TRBD1 or TRBD2 (5 bases each). The length of the CDR3 is 18 residues. Germline V gene sequence: CDR1 MNHNS, CDR2 SASEGT. Between the trimmed V and J ends, which lost 2 bases and 0 bases, there was a span of 18 bases. CDR3 nucleotides: TGTGCCAGCAGTGAAATAGTGGGACGAGCGGTTAGCACAGATACGCAGTATTTT. Amino acid sequence: CASSEIVGRAVSTDTQYF.

This clonotype was recorded a few times. The chain joins TRBV27 to TRBJ1-6, with TRBD1 matching over 7 bases. CDR3 length equals 14 residues. V was pared by 6 bases and J by 7 bases, with 6 bases of the junction left unmatched. CDR1 MNHEY and CDR2 SMNVEV come from the germline V gene (reference sequence). CDR3 sequence: CASSPQGSNSPLHF. The CDR3 DNA reads as TGTGCCAGCAGCCCACAGGGGTCCAATTCACCCCTCCACTTT.

The chain is built from TRBV4-2 and TRBJ2-6, with D unresolved. V dropped 1 base and J dropped 1 base, with 17 bases sitting between them. There are 19 residues in the CDR3. From germline, CDR1 is LGHNA and CDR2 YNFKEQ. This CDR3 is CASSQVGPGLGSGANVLTF. The CDR3 nucleotides read TGTGCCAGCAGCCAAGTAGGACCGGGTCTAGGGTCTGGGGCCAACGTCCTGACTTTC.

As for this clonotype: Possible read error: a much larger clone is one base away. The chain employs TRBV15 and TRBJ1-6; D is uncertain. Germline V gene data show CDR1 as LNHNV and CDR2 as YYDKDF (reference sequence). CDR3 length: 14 amino acids. The CDR3 DNA is TGTGCCACCAGCAGAGATAGAGAGAATTCACACCTCCACTTT. Protein: CATSRDRENSHLHF.

This clonotype turned up a few times. The CDR3 here is CASSEAGGLSNEQFF. CDR3 nucleotide sequence: TGTGCCAGCAGTGAAGCAGGAGGACTCAGCAATGAGCAGTTCTTC. The genes are TRBV2 and TRBJ2-1; D is perhaps TRBD2 (5 bases). Germline lookup yields CDR1 SNHLY and CDR2 FYNNEI. Trimming stripped 0 bases from V and 6 bases from J, with 12 bases between. This CDR3 contains 15 residues.

This clonotype was seen a few times. The gene calls are TRBV2 and TRBJ2-1; 8 nucleotides line up with TRBD1. The ends lost 6 bases at V and 0 bases at J; junction bases unmatched: 4. Germline V gives CDR1 SNHLY, CDR2 FYNNEI. The CDR3 has 15 residues. This chain's CDR3 is CASRRDRSSYNEQFF. DNA for the CDR3: TGTGCCAGCAGGAGGGACAGGAGCTCCTACAATGAGCAGTTCTTC.

This clonotype was recorded many times. V gene TRBV7-2 combines with J gene TRBJ2-1; D call uncertain. The V end was cut by 4 bases, the J end by 8 bases, with 9 bases between. The CDR3 has 12 residues. CDR1 and CDR2 (germline): SGHTA, FQGNSA. The CDR3, as DNA: TGTGCCAGCAGCTCGACTCGGCATGAGCAGTTCTTC. This codes for CASSSTRHEQFF.

The chain is built from TRBV24-1 and TRBJ2-6, with TRBD2 identical over 9 bases. There are 21 residues in the CDR3. Germline-derived CDR1 and CDR2 are KGHDR and SFDVKD. V shed 11 bases, J shed 4 bases, and the junction held 26 bases outside the gene matches. The CDR3 sequence: CASSRTPPMRGRGPGANVLTF. The CDR3 nucleotides are TGTGCCAGCAGCCGAACCCCCCCTATGCGCGGGAGGGGGCCAGGGGCCAACGTCCTGACTTTC.

V is TRBV19 and J is TRBJ2-5; 11 nucleotides align to TRBD2. J gave up 3 bases and V 4 bases, and 7 bases lay outside the gene matches. CDR1 and CDR2 from the germline V gene are LNHDA and SQIVND (reference sequence). The CDR3 covers 16 residues. Written as DNA, the CDR3 is TGTGCCAGTAGTAACTCCGGGACTAGCGGAAAAGAGACCCAGTACTTC. It codes for CASSNSGTSGKETQYF.

This clonotype has only a few counts. The chain employs TRBV19 and TRBJ2-1; TRBD2 is a possible D gene (6 bases). The ends were cut back, 4 bases at V and 3 bases at J, with 13 bases in the middle. This CDR3 region has 15 residues. Per germline, CDR1 LNHDA and CDR2 SQIVND (reference sequence). CDR3: CASSTNGGFYNEQFF. The CDR3 region has the DNA TGTGCCAGTAGTACTAATGGGGGGTTCTACAATGAGCAGTTCTTC.

This clonotype has only a few counts. The chain combines TRBV20-1 with TRBJ1-5, with 9 bases fitting TRBD1. CDR1 and CDR2 (germline): DFQATT, SNEGSKA (reference sequence). V trimming: 5 bases; J trimming: 7 bases; junction bases outside the gene matches: 12. CDR3 length: 15 amino acids. CDR3 DNA sequence: TGCAGTGCTTTAACAGGGGGCTCTGGGGGGCAGCCCCAGCATTTT. This sequence encodes CSALTGGSGGQPQHF.

The chain uses TRBV7-6 and TRBJ1-4; 10 bases are a match to TRBD1. J lost 7 bases, V lost 1 base, and 6 bases had no gene match. Germline values: CDR1 SGHVS, CDR2 FNYEAQ. This CDR3 spans 16 amino acids. The CDR3 DNA follows: TGTGCCAGCAGCTTAGTTGGGACAGGGGAGCGTGAAAAACTGTTTTTT. Protein: CASSLVGTGEREKLFF.

This clonotype was detected ten times or more. V is TRBV7-9 and J is TRBJ2-7; the D gene could be TRBD1 or TRBD2 (5 bases each). The CDR3 is 17 residues long. The germline CDR1 and CDR2 sequences are SEHNR and FQNEAQ (reference sequence). V dropped 3 bases and J dropped 0 bases, with 18 bases sitting between them. In nucleotides, the CDR3 is TGTGCCAGCAGCTTTCCCCACTCCGGGACGGACTCCTACGAGCAGTACTTC. It yields the protein CASSFPHSGTDSYEQYF. The variable domain in full, with the rest retrieved from reference TRBV7-9 and TRBJ2-7, is DTGVSQNPRHKITKRGQNVTFRCDPISEHNRLYWYRQTLGQGPEFLTYFQNEAQLEKSRLLSDRFSAERPKGSFSTLEIQRTEQGDSAMYLCASSFPHSGTDSYEQYFGPGTRLTVT.

This clonotype appeared many times. Here the CDR3 DNA reads TGTGCCAGCAGAACCCTGCTGGGCGCGGAGGGAAACACCATATATTTT. It encodes CASRTLLGAEGNTIYF. The chain is built from TRBV11-2 and TRBJ1-3; no clear D gene. The CDR3 extends over 16 amino acids. Trimming shortened V by 6 bases and J by 4 bases, and 19 bases separated the two germline ends. Germline V lookup: CDR1 SGHAT, CDR2 FQNNGV.

The chain uses TRBV4-3 and TRBJ1-1; a weak D match, TRBD1 (6 bases). Trimming left V 0 bases short and J 5 bases short, with 16 bases between. The CDR3 totals 16 residues. Germline V gene sequence: CDR1 LGHNA, CDR2 YSLEER. CDR3 nucleotide sequence: TGCGCCAGCAGCCAAGATAGGGGGGCCATGGAGACTGAAGCTTTCTTT. Protein sequence: CASSQDRGAMETEAFF.

V gene TRBV19 combines with J gene TRBJ2-4; the D is unclear. The germline V and J ends were trimmed by 5 bases and 2 bases, with 10 bases remaining between them. The CDR3 consists of 14 residues. Germline loops: CDR1 LNHDA, CDR2 SQIVND (reference sequence). CDR3 DNA sequence: TGTGCCAGTAGTCCCGGACGGACCAAAAACATTCAGTACTTC. This codes for CASSPGRTKNIQYF. Together with reference TRBV19 and TRBJ2-4, the CDR3 gives the full variable domain: DGGITQSPKYLFRKEGQNVTLSCEQNLNHDAMYWYRQDPGQGLRLIYYSQIVNDFQKGDIAEGYSVSREKKESFPLTVTSAQKNPTAFYLCASSPGRTKNIQYFGAGTRLSVL.